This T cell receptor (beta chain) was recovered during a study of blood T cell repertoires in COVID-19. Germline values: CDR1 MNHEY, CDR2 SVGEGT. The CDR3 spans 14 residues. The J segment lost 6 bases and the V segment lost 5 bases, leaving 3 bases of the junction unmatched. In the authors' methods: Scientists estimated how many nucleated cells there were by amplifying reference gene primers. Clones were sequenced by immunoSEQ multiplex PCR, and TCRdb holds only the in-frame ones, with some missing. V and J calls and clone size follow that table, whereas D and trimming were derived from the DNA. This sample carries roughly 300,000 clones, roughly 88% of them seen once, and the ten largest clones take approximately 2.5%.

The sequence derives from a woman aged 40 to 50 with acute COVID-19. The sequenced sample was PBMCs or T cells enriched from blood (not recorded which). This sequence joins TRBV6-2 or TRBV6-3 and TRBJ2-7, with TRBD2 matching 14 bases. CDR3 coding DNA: TGTGCCAGCAGTCTGGGACTAGCGGGAGTCGAGCAGTACTTC. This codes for CASSLGLAGVEQYF.